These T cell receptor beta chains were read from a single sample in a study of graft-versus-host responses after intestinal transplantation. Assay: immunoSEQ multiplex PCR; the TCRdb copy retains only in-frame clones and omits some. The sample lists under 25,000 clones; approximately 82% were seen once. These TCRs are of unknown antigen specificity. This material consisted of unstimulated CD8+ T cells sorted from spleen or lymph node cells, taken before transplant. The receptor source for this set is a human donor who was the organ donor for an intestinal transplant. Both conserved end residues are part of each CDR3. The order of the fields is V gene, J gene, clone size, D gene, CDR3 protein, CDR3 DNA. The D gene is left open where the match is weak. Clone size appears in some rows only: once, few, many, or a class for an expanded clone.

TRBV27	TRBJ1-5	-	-	CASSLEGGNQPQHF	TGTGCCAGCAGTTTGGAGGGGGGCAATCAGCCCCAGCATTTT
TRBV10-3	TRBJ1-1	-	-	CAISAGTEAFF	TGTGCCATCAGTGCTGGAACTGAAGCTTTCTTT
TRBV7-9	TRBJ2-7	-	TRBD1	CASSLATGPSTYEQYF	TGTGCCAGCAGCTTAGCGACAGGGCCCTCTACCTACGAGCAGTACTTC
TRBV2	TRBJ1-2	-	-	CASSDAGGFYGYTF	TGTGCCAGCAGTGATGCGGGTGGTTTCTATGGCTACACCTTC
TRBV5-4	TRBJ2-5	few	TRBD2	CASSPSAGGPEETQYF	TGTGCCAGCAGCCCGTCGGCGGGAGGGCCAGAGGAGACCCAGTACTTC
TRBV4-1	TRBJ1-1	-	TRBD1	CASSQSPSGTGTEAFF	TGCGCCAGCAGCCAATCCCCATCCGGGACAGGCACTGAAGCTTTCTTT
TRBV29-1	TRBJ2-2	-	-	CSVEDAGHHHRGAVF	TGCAGCGTTGAAGATGCAGGACACCACCACCGGGGAGCTGTTTTT
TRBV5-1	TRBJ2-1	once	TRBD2	CASSLTSGGDEQFF	TGCGCCAGCAGCTTGACTAGCGGGGGGGATGAGCAGTTCTTC
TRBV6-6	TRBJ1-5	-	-	CASSYWGADQPQHF	TGTGCCAGCAGCTACTGGGGGGCGGATCAGCCCCAGCATTTT
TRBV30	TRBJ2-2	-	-	CAWSMRQNTGELFF	TGTGCCTGGAGTATGCGACAGAACACCGGGGAGCTGTTTTTT
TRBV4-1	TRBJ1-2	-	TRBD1	CASSHPGQGGWGGYGYTF	TGCGCCAGCAGCCATCCAGGACAGGGCGGTTGGGGGGGTTATGGCTACACCTTC
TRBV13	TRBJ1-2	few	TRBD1	CASSLDRDYGYTF	TGTGCCAGCAGCTTGGACAGGGACTATGGCTACACCTTC
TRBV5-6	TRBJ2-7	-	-	CASSLQGHEQYF	TGTGCCAGCAGCTTGCAGGGCCACGAGCAGTACTTC
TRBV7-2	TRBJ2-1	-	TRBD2	CASSFGTSGSNEQFF	TGTGCCAGCAGCTTTGGGACTAGCGGGAGCAATGAGCAGTTCTTC
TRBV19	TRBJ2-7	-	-	CASSIEGASYEQYF	TGTGCCAGTAGTATAGAGGGGGCGTCCTACGAGCAGTACTTC
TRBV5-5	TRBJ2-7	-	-	CASSLGLGGYEQYF	TGTGCCAGCAGCTTGGGTTTGGGGGGCTACGAGCAGTACTTC
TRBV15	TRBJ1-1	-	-	CATSSRWAALNTEAFF	TGTGCCACCAGCAGTCGCTGGGCAGCCTTGAACACTGAAGCTTTCTTT
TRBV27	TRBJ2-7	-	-	CASSLFGTSFWEQYF	TGTGCCAGCAGTTTATTCGGTACAAGCTTCTGGGAGCAGTACTTC
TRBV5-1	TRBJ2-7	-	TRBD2	CASSLSPRGGVSYEQYF	TGCGCCAGCAGCTTGTCCCCGCGGGGGGGCGTATCCTACGAGCAGTACTTC
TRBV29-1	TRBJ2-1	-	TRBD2	CSVEDGGAGGYNEQFF	TGCAGCGTTGAAGATGGGGGGGCGGGGGGATACAATGAGCAGTTCTTC
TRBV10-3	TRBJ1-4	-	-	CAIRVNEKLFF	TGTGCCATCAGGGTGAATGAAAAACTGTTTTTT
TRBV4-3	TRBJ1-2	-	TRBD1	CASSQGRGQGAFGYTF	TGCGCCAGCAGCCAAGGGAGGGGACAGGGGGCCTTTGGCTACACCTTC
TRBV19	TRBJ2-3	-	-	CASSIGLNTDTQYF	TGTGCCAGTAGCATCGGTCTCAACACAGATACGCAGTATTTT
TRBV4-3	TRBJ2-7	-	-	CASSQMVRKDYEQYF	TGCGCCAGCAGCCAGATGGTCAGAAAAGACTACGAGCAGTACTTC
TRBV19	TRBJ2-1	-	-	CATWENEQFF	TGTGCCACCTGGGAGAATGAGCAGTTCTTC
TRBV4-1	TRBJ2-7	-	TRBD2	CASSQVERGLYEQYF	TGCGCCAGCAGCCAAGTCGAGCGGGGACTCTACGAGCAGTACTTC
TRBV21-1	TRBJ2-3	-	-	CASSKRGRLTDTQYF	TGTGCCAGCAGCAAACGCGGCAGGCTCACAGATACGCAGTATTTT
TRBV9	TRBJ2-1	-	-	CASSDPYNEQFF	TGTGCCAGCAGCGATCCCTACAATGAGCAGTTCTTC
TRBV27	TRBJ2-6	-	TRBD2	CASSLWAGGLSSGANVLTF	TGTGCCAGCAGTTTATGGGCGGGAGGCCTAAGCTCTGGGGCCAACGTCCTGACTTTC
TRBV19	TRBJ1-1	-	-	CASTWANTEAFF	TGTGCCAGTACGTGGGCGAACACTGAAGCTTTCTTT
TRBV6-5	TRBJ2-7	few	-	CASSPDLKPYEQYF	TGTGCCAGCAGCCCGGACCTTAAGCCGTACGAGCAGTACTTC
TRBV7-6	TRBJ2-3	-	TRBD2	CASSVPLAGELDGTQYF	TGTGCCAGCAGCGTACCACTAGCGGGGGAGCTTGACGGTACGCAGTATTTT
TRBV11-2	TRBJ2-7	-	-	CASSDSSYEQYF	TGTGCCAGCAGCGACAGCTCCTACGAGCAGTACTTC
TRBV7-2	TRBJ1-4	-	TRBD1	CASSLGTGGEKLFF	TGTGCCAGCAGCTTAGGGACAGGGGGCGAGAAACTGTTTTTT
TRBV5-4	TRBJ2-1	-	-	CASSPPLGHEQFF	TGTGCCAGCAGCCCCCCGCTAGGACATGAGCAGTTCTTC
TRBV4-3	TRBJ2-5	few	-	CASSQDLAEQETQYF	TGCGCCAGCAGCCAAGATTTAGCGGAGCAAGAGACCCAGTACTTC
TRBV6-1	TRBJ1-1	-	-	CASSRQMNTEAFF	TGTGCCAGCAGTAGGCAGATGAACACTGAAGCTTTCTTT
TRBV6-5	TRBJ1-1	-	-	CASSYQGGTEAFF	TGTGCCAGCAGTTACCAAGGGGGCACTGAAGCTTTCTTT
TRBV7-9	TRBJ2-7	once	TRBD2	CASSTPGTSGSEEQYF	TGTGCCAGCAGCACCCCGGGGACTAGCGGGAGCGAAGAGCAGTACTTC
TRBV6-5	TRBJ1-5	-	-	CASGDLGRNQPQHF	TGTGCCAGCGGGGACCTGGGCCGGAATCAGCCCCAGCATTTT
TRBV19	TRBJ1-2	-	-	CASIGEGGYTF	TGTGCCAGTATTGGTGAGGGGGGCTACACCTTC
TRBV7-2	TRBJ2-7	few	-	CASSPSYEQYF	TGTGCCAGCAGCCCCTCCTACGAGCAGTACTTC
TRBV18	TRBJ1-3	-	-	CASSRHVWNSGNTIYF	TGTGCCAGCTCACGCCATGTGTGGAACTCTGGAAACACCATATATTTT
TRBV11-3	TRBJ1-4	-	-	CASSRDGGKKLFF	TGTGCCAGCAGCCGGGACGGCGGGAAAAAACTGTTTTTT
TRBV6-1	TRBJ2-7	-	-	CASSEGTNYEQYF	TGTGCCAGCAGTGAGGGGACAAACTACGAGCAGTACTTC
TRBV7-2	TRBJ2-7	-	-	CASSLPGLYEQYF	TGTGCCAGCAGCTTACCGGGGTTATACGAGCAGTACTTC
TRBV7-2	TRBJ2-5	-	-	CASSSERETQYF	TGTGCCAGCAGCTCCGAACGAGAGACCCAGTACTTC
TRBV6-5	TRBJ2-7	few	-	CASNLNKERDEQYF	TGTGCCAGCAACCTGAACAAGGAACGAGACGAGCAGTACTTC
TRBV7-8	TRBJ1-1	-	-	CASSSPEYPRYDTEAFF	TGTGCCAGCAGCTCCCCGGAATACCCCCGTTACGACACTGAAGCTTTCTTT
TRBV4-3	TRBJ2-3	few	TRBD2	CASSQDGGGSTDTQYF	TGCGCCAGCAGCCAAGACGGGGGGGGATCCACAGATACGCAGTATTTT
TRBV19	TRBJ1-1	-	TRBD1	CASRNRGSQAFF	TGTGCCAGTAGGAACAGGGGCTCTCAAGCTTTCTTT
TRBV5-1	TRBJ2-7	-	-	CASSLTGAHEQYF	TGCGCCAGCAGCTTGACGGGGGCCCACGAGCAGTACTTC
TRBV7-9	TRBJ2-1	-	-	CASSEIGHYEQFF	TGTGCCAGCAGCGAAATAGGACATTATGAGCAGTTCTTC
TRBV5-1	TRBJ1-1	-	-	CASSFTGMNTEAFF	TGCGCCAGCAGCTTTACAGGGATGAACACTGAAGCTTTCTTT